This is a list of T cell receptor beta chains from one sample in a study of T cell changes during pregnancy in multiple sclerosis. The method was immunoSEQ multiplex PCR; TCRdb's version includes in-frame clones alone and lacks a portion of them. The sample comprises 58,000 or so clones, around 85% of which are singletons, and about 0.4% rests with the top ten. The sample in question was CD4+ T cells from peripheral blood mononuclear cells, obtained in the third trimester of pregnancy. The receptors were gathered from a female donor with multiple sclerosis, enrolled in a pregnancy study. Both conserved end residues are part of each CDR3.

V gene	CDR3 protein
TRBV19	CASSPTGLAGGTDTQYF
TRBV18	CASSPPGTTNYNEQFF
TRBV6-1	CASSLGGQAVEQYF
TRBV11-2	CASSLGRGVNEKLFF
TRBV14	CASSQSGANTDYTDTQYF
TRBV9	CASSFSGGEQFF
TRBV10-3	CATSPGPGSGDTQYF
TRBV6-1	CASSEARGIVSATNEKLFF
TRBV18	CASSQSGTGNGYTF
TRBV30	CAWSGGGAVETQYF
TRBV27	CASTQDRSSYEQYF
TRBV7-2	CASRLPTASTDTQYF
TRBV7-2	CASSLEVGTGSQPQHF
TRBV15	CATSRGGGSSYEQYF
TRBV5-1	CASSLVLSEYEQYF
TRBV30	CAWGQGAGAFF
TRBV6-5	CASSYSGTTEAFF
TRBV12-5	CASGSSETNEKLFF
TRBV30	CAWRPLGTANSPLHF
TRBV5-1	CASSAGTGEVIGYTF